This TCR beta chain originates from a study of CD8 T cells in ankylosing spondylitis. General study results and limits: Disease-linked clones reportedly concentrated significantly in matched ankylosing spondylitis synovial fluid. Fewer than 10 highly homologous variants formed a TCR beta motif that appeared characteristic of ankylosing spondylitis blood. Some of the motif variants had earlier been found in reactive arthritis patients' fluid and blood.

The CDR3 has 16 residues. Trimming left V 1 base short and J 1 base short, with 12 bases between. CDR1 is MGHDK and CDR2 is SYGVNS in the germline V gene. The authors made TCR beta libraries by quantitative 5'-RACE with molecular barcodes. TCRdb reanalysed the 5' RACE reads using MiXCR and keeps one entry per CDR3 protein. The sample lists about 800,000 distinct CDR3 sequences; 12% were seen once. This clonotype was detected only a few times. No antigen is known for it. Material: blood, either unsorted or a sorted T cell fraction (not recorded which). The V gene is TRBV25-1, the J gene TRBJ2-3; no clear D. The clonotype comes from a male donor with ankylosing spondylitis. The CDR3 sequence: CASSELGIARTDTQYF. In DNA, the CDR3 is TGTGCCAGCAGTGAATTGGGGATTGCTCGCACAGATACGCAGTATTTT.